The present entry profiles one T cell receptor (beta chain) with its context. Its target is not known. The data were obtained in a study of T-cell reconstitution after alpha-beta-depleted transplantation in children. Unique molecular identifiers were incorporated when the TCRbeta library was constructed. TCRdb called the PCR reads again in MiXCR, with one record for every CDR3 protein. The sample consists of 450,000 to 550,000 distinct CDR3 sequences, about an eighth of them appearing once. Study-wide results and limits: It was newly produced T cells that mostly accounted for T-cell counts and diversity one year after transplant. It was reported that alpha-beta T cells came from several hundred expanded graft clones (about two months after transplant). Some patients' high day-60 TCRbeta diversity was attributed to recipient cells surviving conditioning.

With 3 bases clipped from V and 15 bases from J, the junction kept 5 bases outside the gene matches. CDR3 length: 11 amino acids. Germline lookup yields CDR1 MDHEN and CDR2 SYDVKM. The input for sequencing was PBMCs, mostly from graft donor cells, taken 180 days after TCRalphabeta/CD19-depleted stem cell transplant. The TCR was taken from a female patient aged 2 to 10 who had a stem cell transplant for aplastic anemia, so the T cells may come from the graft donor. V is TRBV28 and J is TRBJ2-1, with 7 bases aligning to TRBD2. The DNA for the CDR3 is TGTGCCAGCAGTTTTCGCGGGAGAGGGTTCTTC. It codes for CASSFRGRGFF.